This TCR beta chain was identified in a study of shared clonotypes between healthy human individuals. Study-level information: CD4 naive and memory got three plates each, CD8 naive two, CD8 memory one.

In the authors' methods: There were no quality scores in the junction-only immunoSEQ sequences, so filtering differed. TCRdb's copy holds only in-frame clones and misses some; the assay was immunoSEQ multiplex PCR. V, J and clone size are those of that table, while D and trimming were read from the DNA. The profile covers approximately 2,000,000 clones, with 80% to 95% appearing a single time and 0.37% taken by the ten largest. The CDR3 totals 16 residues. Germline V lookup: CDR1 MDHEN, CDR2 SYDVKM. Trimming stripped 3 bases from V and 1 base from J, with 13 bases between. Material: naive CD4+ T cells from PBMCs. The subset is: CD45RA+ positively selected. This sequence was found in a man aged 18 to 30 in good health. Some clones in this sample may be carry-over from other donors' samples. The V gene is TRBV28, the J gene TRBJ1-5; D is unclear. CDR3 sequence: CASSFLVTKSNQPQHF. The CDR3, as DNA: TGTGCCAGCAGTTTTTTGGTCACCAAGAGCAATCAGCCCCAGCATTTT.